This section outlines one T cell receptor beta chain sequence together with its context. Sequencing used immunoSEQ multiplex PCR; TCRdb keeps in-frame clones, though not all of them. The sample contains some 53,000 clones, around 77% of which appear only once. The record originates from a study of PD-L1 blockade in urothelial cancer. Overall study: About nine tenths of the roughly 30 patients comprised males who had bladder-origin urothelial cancer. Before enrollment, 0 to 3 chemotherapy regimens had been given to patients. Samples of blood were analyzed 3 weeks (second dose) and 6 weeks after treatment start. Blood samples had a median of around 140,000 T cells, 75,000 to 90,000 unique TCRs, and clonality approximately 0.085.

Trimming cost V 6 bases and J 10 bases, with 13 bases left between them. CDR1 is SGHTA, CDR2 FQGNSA, per germline. This CDR3 has 13 amino acids. The gene calls are TRBV7-2 and TRBJ1-6; D is unclear. This material consisted of PBMCs, taken around atezolizumab (anti-PD-L1) treatment. The receptor was isolated from a man in his sixties or seventies with urothelial cancer. This CDR3 is CASSAASRSPLHF. The DNA for the CDR3 is TGTGCCAGCAGTGCTGCGAGTCGATCACCCCTCCACTTT.